A selection of T cell receptor beta chains follows, all from one sample in a study of Ad26.COV2.S vaccination and SARS-CoV-2 variants. Assay: immunoSEQ multiplex PCR; the TCRdb copy retains only in-frame clones and omits some. The table records fewer than 500,000 clones, 90% of them present only once. The sample consisted of peripheral blood, taken in a trial of Ad26.COV2.S vaccine versus placebo. Receptors originate from a person between 18 and 65 years old who received the Ad26.COV2.S COVID-19 vaccine or a placebo. Each CDR3 is given with its conserved first and last residue. Each record gives: J gene, V gene, clone size, D gene, CDR3 protein, CDR3 DNA. A D gene is named only where the DNA matches it firmly. Where a row states a size, it is once, few, many or the class of an expanded clone; other rows omit it.

TRBJ2-7,TRBV10-1,-,TRBD2,CASSTSPGGPYEQYF,TGCGCCAGCTCCACGAGTCCGGGGGGACCCTACGAGCAGTACTTC
TRBJ2-3,TRBV5-1,-,-,CASAKKQGTDTQYF,TGCGCCAGCGCCAAGAAGCAGGGCACAGATACGCAGTATTTT
TRBJ2-7,TRBV6-2/TRBV6-3,-,TRBD2,CASSYYGGSYEQYF,TGTGCCAGCAGTTACTATGGCGGGAGTTACGAGCAGTACTTC
TRBJ2-3,TRBV4-2,-,TRBD2,CASSQGETGGSDTQYF,TGTGCCAGCAGCCAAGGGGAGACGGGAGGGTCAGATACGCAGTATTTT
TRBJ1-1,TRBV30,-,-,CAWSVGQINTEAFF,TGTGCCTGGAGTGTGGGACAAATAAACACTGAAGCTTTCTTT
TRBJ2-1,TRBV3-1/TRBV3-2,-,TRBD2,CASSHYPGLAGLYNEQFF,TGTGCCAGCAGCCATTATCCGGGACTAGCGGGATTATACAATGAGCAGTTCTTC
TRBJ1-2,TRBV29-1,-,-,CSYTRDGGYTF,TGCAGCTATACCCGGGACGGTGGCTACACCTTC
TRBJ2-3,TRBV3-1/TRBV3-2,-,TRBD2,CASSPRLAGGVDTQYF,TGTGCCAGCAGCCCACGACTAGCGGGAGGGGTGGATACGCAGTATTTT
TRBJ2-7,TRBV19,-,-,CASSPRRGLSYEQYF,TGTGCCAGTAGCCCCCGCAGGGGCCTTTCCTACGAGCAGTACTTC
TRBJ2-7,TRBV24-1,-,TRBD2,CATSDLISSGPYEQYF,TGTGCCACCAGTGATTTGATCTCTAGCGGTCCCTACGAGCAGTACTTC
TRBJ1-3,TRBV18,-,-,CASSPVRGDSGNTIYF,TGTGCCAGCTCACCCGTTCGGGGTGACTCTGGAAACACCATATATTTT
TRBJ1-2,TRBV7-2,-,-,CASSFLPSYYGYTF,TGTGCCAGCAGCTTCCTCCCATCCTACTATGGCTACACCTTC
TRBJ1-2,TRBV28,-,-,CASSFGGRSGYTF,TGTGCCAGCAGTTTTGGGGGTCGGAGTGGCTACACCTTC
TRBJ1-1,TRBV18,-,TRBD1,CASSPGRGGVRTEAFF,TGTGCCAGCTCACCGGGAAGAGGGGGCGTCAGGACTGAAGCTTTCTTT
TRBJ2-1,TRBV5-1,-,-,CASSRDNEQFF,TGCGCCAGCAGTAGAGACAATGAGCAGTTCTTC
TRBJ2-1,TRBV7-3,-,-,CASSPTTSYSYNEQFF,TGTGCCAGCAGCCCAACAACTAGTTACTCCTACAATGAGCAGTTCTTC
TRBJ2-7,TRBV28,-,-,CASSLGESSYEQYF,TGTGCCAGCAGCTTGGGTGAAAGCTCCTACGAGCAGTACTTC
TRBJ1-3,TRBV4-1,-,-,CASSQEGLSSGNTIYF,TGCGCCAGCAGCCAAGAGGGACTTAGCTCTGGAAACACCATATATTTT
TRBJ2-1,TRBV9,-,TRBD2,CASSVAGGRAFGSYNEQFF,TGTGCCAGCAGCGTAGCTGGAGGGAGGGCCTTCGGCTCCTACAATGAGCAGTTCTTC
TRBJ1-2,TRBV25-1,-,-,CASSEGVRDGYTF,TGTGCCAGCAGTGAAGGAGTGCGGGATGGCTACACCTTC
TRBJ1-2,TRBV4-2,-,-,CASSREVKDYGYTF,TGTGCCAGCAGCCGGGAAGTTAAGGACTATGGCTACACCTTC
TRBJ2-7,TRBV2,-,TRBD2,CASSVGSGSFFYEQYF,TGTGCCAGCAGTGTTGGTAGCGGGAGTTTTTTTTACGAGCAGTACTTC
TRBJ2-3,TRBV9,-,-,CASSAHRISTDTQYF,TGTGCCAGCAGCGCCCACAGGATTAGCACAGATACGCAGTATTTT
TRBJ1-1,TRBV14,-,TRBD1,CASSSNRGRTFF,TGTGCCAGCAGCTCGAACAGGGGGCGGACCTTTTTT
TRBJ2-3,TRBV12-3/TRBV12-4,-,-,CASFRGGDTQYF,TGTGCCAGCTTCCGGGGAGGAGATACGCAGTATTTT
TRBJ2-7,TRBV27,-,TRBD1,CASSPAGQGSEEQYF,TGTGCCAGCAGTCCAGCGGGACAGGGTTCGGAAGAGCAGTACTTC
TRBJ2-7,TRBV28,-,TRBD1,CASSLSGTAYTYEQYF,TGTGCCAGCAGTTTATCCGGGACAGCCTATACTTACGAGCAGTACTTC
TRBJ1-5,TRBV27,-,-,CASSLFNSNQPQHF,TGTGCCAGCAGTTTGTTCAATAGCAATCAGCCCCAGCATTTT
TRBJ2-6,TRBV7-8,-,-,CASSLGGDSGANVLTF,TGTGCCAGCAGCTTAGGTGGCGACTCTGGGGCCAACGTCCTGACTTTC
TRBJ1-5,TRBV5-6,-,-,CASSLQGNQPQHF,TGTGCCAGCAGCTTGCAGGGCAATCAGCCCCAGCATTTT
TRBJ2-7,TRBV7-2,-,TRBD1,CASSQDRGSYEQYF,TGTGCCAGCAGCCAAGACAGGGGATCCTACGAGCAGTACTTC
TRBJ2-7,TRBV29-1,-,-,CSVEGLGHSPYEQYF,TGCAGCGTTGAGGGACTGGGGCACTCCCCCTACGAGCAGTACTTC
TRBJ1-4,TRBV6-2/TRBV6-3,-,-,CASSYVGGREKLFF,TGTGCCAGCAGTTACGTCGGGGGCCGTGAAAAACTGTTTTTT
TRBJ1-6,TRBV10-3,-,TRBD1,CATGIIGGIGSPLHF,TGTGCCACGGGGATAATAGGGGGCATCGGATCACCCCTCCACTTT
TRBJ2-5,TRBV30,-,-,CAWSSDVGRGRTQYF,TGTGCCTGGAGTTCGGATGTGGGAAGGGGCCGGACCCAGTACTTC
TRBJ1-5,TRBV6-6,-,TRBD1,CASKQGDTPQHF,TGTGCCAGCAAACAGGGGGACACGCCCCAGCATTTT
TRBJ2-6,TRBV11-2,-,-,CASSLEGGGSSGANVLTF,TGTGCCAGCAGCTTAGAAGGAGGGGGCAGCTCTGGGGCCAACGTCCTGACTTTC
TRBJ2-1,TRBV18,-,-,CASSPYGLRPNEQFF,TGTGCCAGCTCACCTTACGGACTTCGACCCAATGAGCAGTTCTTC
TRBJ1-1,TRBV18,-,-,CASSPEGPLRVNTEAFF,TGTGCCAGCTCACCGGAAGGGCCCTTACGCGTGAACACTGAAGCTTTCTTT
TRBJ1-1,TRBV9,-,TRBD1,CASSPRQGRTEAFF,TGTGCCAGCAGCCCCCGACAGGGGAGGACTGAAGCTTTCTTT
TRBJ2-5,TRBV4-3,-,TRBD2,CTSSQGPSGRAETQYF,TGCACCAGCAGCCAAGGTCCCTCCGGGAGGGCAGAGACCCAGTACTTC
TRBJ2-2,TRBV11-2,-,-,CASSFGGSTGELFF,TGTGCCAGCAGCTTCGGGGGTAGCACCGGGGAGCTGTTTTTT
TRBJ2-1,TRBV6-2/TRBV6-3,-,-,CASSYPLGGPNNEQFF,TGTGCCAGCAGTTACCCCCTCGGGGGGCCAAACAATGAGCAGTTCTTC
TRBJ2-7,TRBV5-1,-,TRBD2,CASSLITSGRINEQYF,TGCGCCAGCAGCTTGATCACTAGCGGGAGGATCAACGAGCAGTACTTC
TRBJ2-5,TRBV11-3,-,-,CASSLGGESETQYF,TGTGCCAGCAGCTTAGGGGGAGAGTCAGAGACCCAGTACTTC
TRBJ2-1,TRBV9,once,TRBD2,CASSAVRLAEGNEQFF,TGTGCCAGCAGCGCCGTCCGACTAGCGGAGGGCAATGAGCAGTTCTTC